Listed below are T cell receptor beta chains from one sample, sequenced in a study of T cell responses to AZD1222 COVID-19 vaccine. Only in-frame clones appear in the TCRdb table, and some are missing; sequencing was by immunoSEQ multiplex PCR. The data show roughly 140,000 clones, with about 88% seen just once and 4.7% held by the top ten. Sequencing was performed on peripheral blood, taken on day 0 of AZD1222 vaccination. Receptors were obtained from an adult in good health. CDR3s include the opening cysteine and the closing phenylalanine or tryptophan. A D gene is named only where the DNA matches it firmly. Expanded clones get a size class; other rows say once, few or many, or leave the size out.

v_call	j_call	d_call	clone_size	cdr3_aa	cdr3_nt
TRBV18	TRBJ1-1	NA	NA	CASSPGGNTEAFF	TGTGCCAGCTCACCTGGCGGGAACACTGAAGCTTTCTTT
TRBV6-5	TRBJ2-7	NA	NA	CASRPTGNRYEQYF	TGTGCCAGCAGACCCACAGGGAATCGATACGAGCAGTACTTC
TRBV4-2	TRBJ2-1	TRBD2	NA	CASSQGLAGAYEQFF	TGTGCCAGCAGCCAAGGTCTAGCGGGAGCGTATGAGCAGTTCTTC
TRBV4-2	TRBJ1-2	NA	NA	CASSQDWPTNYGYTF	TGTGCCAGCAGCCAAGATTGGCCAACTAACTATGGCTACACCTTC
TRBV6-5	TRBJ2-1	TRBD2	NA	CASSLAAINYNEQFF	TGTGCCAGCAGTCTAGCGGCCATTAACTACAATGAGCAGTTCTTC
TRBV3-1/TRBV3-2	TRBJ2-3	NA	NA	CASSRGASWHTQYF	TGTGCCAGCAGCCGGGGCGCTAGCTGGCATACGCAGTATTTT
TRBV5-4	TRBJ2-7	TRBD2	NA	CASSLILAASYEQYF	TGTGCCAGCAGCTTGATCCTAGCGGCCTCCTACGAGCAGTACTTC
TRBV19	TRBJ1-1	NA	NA	CASSNPGDVNTEAFF	TGTGCCAGTAGTAACCCGGGGGACGTGAACACTGAAGCTTTCTTT
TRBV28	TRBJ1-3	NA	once	CASSLIGLINSGNTIYF	TGTGCCAGCAGTTTAATAGGTCTCATAAACTCCGGAAACACCATATATTTT
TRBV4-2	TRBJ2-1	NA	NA	CASSQDVVSGSYNEQFF	TGTGCCAGCAGCCAAGATGTCGTCTCCGGGTCCTACAATGAGCAGTTCTTC
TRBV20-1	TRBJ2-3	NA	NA	CSAGLSDTQYF	TGCAGTGCTGGACTATCAGATACGCAGTATTTT
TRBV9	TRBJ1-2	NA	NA	CASSSQGGLGYTF	TGTGCCAGCAGCTCCCAGGGAGGGCTTGGCTACACCTTC
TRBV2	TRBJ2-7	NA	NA	CASSMGDFIRYEQYF	TGTGCCAGCAGTATGGGGGACTTCATTCGCTACGAGCAGTACTTC
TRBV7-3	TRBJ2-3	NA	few	CASSSLTTDTQYF	TGTGCCAGCAGCTCTCTAACCACAGATACGCAGTATTTT
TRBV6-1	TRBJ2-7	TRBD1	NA	CASSEHDGTGGDEQYF	TGTGCCAGCAGTGAACACGACGGGACAGGGGGAGACGAGCAGTACTTC
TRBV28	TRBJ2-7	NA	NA	CASSPDSSYEQYF	TGTGCCAGCAGCCCCGACAGTTCCTACGAGCAGTACTTC
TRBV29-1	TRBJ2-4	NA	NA	CSVLGPRGQYF	TGCAGCGTGCTGGGCCCGAGGGGTCAGTACTTC
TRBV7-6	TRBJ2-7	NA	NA	CASSLSGVADEQYF	TGTGCCAGCAGCTTATCAGGGGTCGCTGACGAGCAGTACTTC
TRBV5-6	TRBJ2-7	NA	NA	CASSRGTWSGRSYEQYF	TGTGCCAGCAGCCGTGGGACTTGGAGTGGTCGATCCTACGAGCAGTACTTC
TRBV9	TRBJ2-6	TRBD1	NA	CASTGTAAFGANVLTF	TGTGCCTCTACAGGGACAGCTGCCTTCGGGGCCAACGTCCTGACTTTC
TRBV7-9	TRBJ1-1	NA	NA	CASNRVTEAFF	TGTGCCAGCAATCGGGTAACTGAAGCTTTCTTT
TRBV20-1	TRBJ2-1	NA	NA	CSASTTKRLHYNEQFF	TGCAGTGCTAGTACAACAAAGAGACTGCACTACAATGAGCAGTTCTTC
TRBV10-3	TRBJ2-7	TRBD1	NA	CAIENTGGRNEQYF	TGTGCCATCGAAAATACAGGGGGCCGGAACGAGCAGTACTTC
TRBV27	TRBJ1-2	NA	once	CASRKGGNYGYTF	TGTGCCAGCAGGAAAGGTGGGAACTATGGCTACACCTTC
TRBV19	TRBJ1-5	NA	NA	CASRSLSNQPQHF	TGTGCCAGTAGAAGTCTGAGTAATCAGCCCCAGCATTTT